The clone carrying this TCR beta chain has more than one count but fewer than ten. Trimming stripped 5 bases from V and 6 bases from J, with 16 bases between. The CDR3 runs to 14 residues. From germline, CDR1 is WSHSY and CDR2 SAAADI. Unique molecular identifiers tagged the TCRbeta library. TCRdb processed the PCR reads anew with MiXCR; each CDR3 protein has one entry. The data contain nearly 350,000 distinct CDR3 sequences, roughly 17% of them singletons. This sample was taken from a study of T-cell reconstitution after alpha-beta-depleted transplantation in children. Material: PBMCs, mostly from graft donor cells, obtained 360 days after TCRalphabeta/CD19-depleted stem cell transplant. V usage is TRBV10-2 and J usage is TRBJ1-2; perhaps TRBD1 as D (5 bases). The TCR originated in a male patient between 2 and 10 years old who had a stem cell transplant for acute lymphoblastic leukemia, so the T cells may come from the graft donor. In nucleotides, the CDR3 is TGCGCCAGCAGTCCCAGGGTCGCGCGCGATGGCTACACCTTC. Translated: CASSPRVARDGYTF.